These 2 T cell receptor beta chains came from one sample sequenced in a study of blood T cell repertoires in COVID-19. The protocol was immunoSEQ multiplex PCR, while the TCRdb copy is restricted to in-frame clones and leaves out a portion. The data contain some 200,000 clones, roughly 80% of them singletons. The sequencing sample was made of peripheral blood. The receptors stem from a woman of 80 years or more with active or convalescent COVID-19.

The V gene is TRBV25-1, the J gene TRBJ2-7; 7 positions agree with TRBD1. The CDR3 covers 12 residues. J gave up 3 bases and V 11 bases, and 7 bases lay outside the gene matches. The germline gives CDR1 MGHDK, CDR2 SYGVNS. CDR3 residues: CASGTVLYEQYF. DNA for the CDR3: TGTGCCTCCGGGACAGTCCTCTACGAGCAGTACTTC.

The chain uses TRBV5-1 and TRBJ2-7; D may be TRBD1 (6 bases). V was cut by 4 bases and J by 0 bases, with 14 bases left in between. The CDR3 is 15 residues long. Germline lookup yields CDR1 SGHRS and CDR2 YFSETQ. The CDR3 DNA is TGCGCCAGCAGCACATACCGGGACACCTCCTACGAGCAGTACTTC. Its protein product is CASSTYRDTSYEQYF.